This record covers a single T cell receptor beta chain. The data were taken from a study of cytomegalovirus exposure and HLA in healthy donors. Whole-study context: Roughly 80 million unique TCRs from HLA-typed donors were held in an early data release.

Trimming took 4 bases from V and 3 from J; bases not matched to a gene: 2. Per germline, CDR1 LNHNV and CDR2 YYDKDF (reference sequence). This CDR3 contains 15 residues. PCR used 60 Vbeta primers and 13 Jbeta primers. Method: immunoSEQ multiplex PCR; TCRdb's copy keeps in-frame clones and lacks some. The data show tens of thousands of clones, with 78% seen just once and approximately 4.5% held by the top ten. The genes are TRBV15 and TRBJ2-1; 11 bases fit TRBD2. Sample: PBMCs. The receptor comes from a man aged 35 to 55 in good health and CMV-seronegative. CDR3 coding DNA: TGTGCCACCAGCAAGGGACTAGCGGACTACAATGAGCAGTTCTTC. Translated: CATSKGLADYNEQFF.